This TCR beta chain comes out of a study of T cell responses to AZD1222 COVID-19 vaccine. CDR1 and CDR2 from the germline V gene are WSHSY and SAAADI. V lost 8 bases, J lost 0 bases, and 7 bases lay in between. The CDR3 contains 13 residues. Assay used: immunoSEQ multiplex PCR; TCRdb lists only in-frame clones, some missing. This table has fewer than 200,000 clones, roughly 88% appearing once. Of note for this clone: The antigen is unknown.

Points from the study as a whole: Once two AZD1222 doses were given, Spike-specific TCR breadth and depth went up. Only 5 or 6 AZD1222 recipients tested seropositive at baseline.

The chain links TRBV10-2 to TRBJ1-4; D remains unclear. This TCR was sampled from an adult in good health. The sequences come from peripheral blood, collected on day 0 of AZD1222 vaccination. The CDR3 spells CASASSTNEKLFF. The CDR3 region has the DNA TGCGCCAGCGCAAGTTCAACTAATGAAAAACTGTTTTTT.